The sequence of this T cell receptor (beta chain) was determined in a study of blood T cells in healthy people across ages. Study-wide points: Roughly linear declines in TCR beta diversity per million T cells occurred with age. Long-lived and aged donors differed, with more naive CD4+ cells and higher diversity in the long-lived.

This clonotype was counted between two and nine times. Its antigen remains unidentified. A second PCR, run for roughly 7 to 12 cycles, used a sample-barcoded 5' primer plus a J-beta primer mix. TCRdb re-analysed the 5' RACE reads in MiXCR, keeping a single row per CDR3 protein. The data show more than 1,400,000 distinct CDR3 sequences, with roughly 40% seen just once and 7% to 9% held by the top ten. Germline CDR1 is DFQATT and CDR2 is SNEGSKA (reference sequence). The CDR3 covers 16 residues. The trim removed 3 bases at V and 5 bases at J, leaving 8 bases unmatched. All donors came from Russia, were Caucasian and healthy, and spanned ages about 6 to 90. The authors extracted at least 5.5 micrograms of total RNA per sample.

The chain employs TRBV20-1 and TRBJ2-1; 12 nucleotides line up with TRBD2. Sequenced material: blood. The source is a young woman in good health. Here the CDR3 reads CSARSSLAGGNNEQFF. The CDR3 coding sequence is TGCAGTGCTAGGTCCTCCCTAGCGGGAGGGAACAATGAGCAGTTCTTC.